The text below deals with one T cell receptor (beta chain). Additional DNA sequences in this sample encode the identical CDR3. These data belong to a study of blood T cell repertoires in COVID-19. The overall study: Sample material is recorded as cDNA or gDNA derived from T cells, B-cell-depleted T cells, or PBMCs.

The CDR3 is made up of 16 amino acids. After removal of 4 bases from V and 5 bases from J, the junction contained 10 bases not matched to a gene. CDR1 KGHDR and CDR2 SFDVKD come from the germline V gene. Original data processing: Amplifying reference gene primers gave estimates of nucleated cell counts. Sequencing used immunoSEQ multiplex PCR; TCRdb keeps in-frame clones, though not all of them. The V and J calls and clone size are taken from that table; D and trimming were inferred from the DNA. The sample lists approximately 230,000 clones; roughly 80% were seen once. Sequencing was done on a sample of peripheral blood. The receptor was isolated from a man aged 80 or over with acute or convalescent COVID-19. The V gene is TRBV24-1, the J gene TRBJ1-5, with 7 bases matching TRBD1. The CDR3 bases are TGTGCCACCAGTGACCCCAGGACAGGTTCGCATCAGCCCCAGCATTTT. Translating it yields CATSDPRTGSHQPQHF.